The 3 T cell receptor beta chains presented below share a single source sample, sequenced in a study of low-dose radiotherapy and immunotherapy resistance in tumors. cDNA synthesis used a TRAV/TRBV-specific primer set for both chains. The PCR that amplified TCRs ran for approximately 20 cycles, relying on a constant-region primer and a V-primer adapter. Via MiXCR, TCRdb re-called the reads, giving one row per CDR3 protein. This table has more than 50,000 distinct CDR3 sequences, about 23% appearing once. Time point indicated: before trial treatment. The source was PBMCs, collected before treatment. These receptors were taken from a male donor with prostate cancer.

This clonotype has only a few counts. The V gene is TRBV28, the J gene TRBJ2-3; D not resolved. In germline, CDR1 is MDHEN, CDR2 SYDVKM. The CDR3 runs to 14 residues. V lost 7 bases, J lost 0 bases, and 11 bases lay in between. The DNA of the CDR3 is TGTGCCAGCACTCTGGCGCAGAGCACAGATACGCAGTATTTT. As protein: CASTLAQSTDTQYF.

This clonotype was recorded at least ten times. CDR3 residues: CATIVPLPQVREQFF. The CDR3 DNA reads TGTGCCACCATCGTCCCCCTGCCACAGGTGCGTGAGCAGTTCTTC. The chain has TRBV24-1 and TRBJ2-1; D perhaps matches TRBD1 (5 bases). The CDR3 runs to 15 residues. Germline CDR1 reads KGHDR; CDR2 reads SFDVKD. Trimming shortened V by 8 bases and J by 9 bases, and 22 bases separated the two germline ends.

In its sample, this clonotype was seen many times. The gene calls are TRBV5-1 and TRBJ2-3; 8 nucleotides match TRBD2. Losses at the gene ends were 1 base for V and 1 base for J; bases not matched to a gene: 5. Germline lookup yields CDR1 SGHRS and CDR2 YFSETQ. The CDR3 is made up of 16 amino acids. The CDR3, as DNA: TGCGCCAGCAGCTTGAACGGGGGGGCACGCACAGATACGCAGTATTTT. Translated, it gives CASSLNGGARTDTQYF.